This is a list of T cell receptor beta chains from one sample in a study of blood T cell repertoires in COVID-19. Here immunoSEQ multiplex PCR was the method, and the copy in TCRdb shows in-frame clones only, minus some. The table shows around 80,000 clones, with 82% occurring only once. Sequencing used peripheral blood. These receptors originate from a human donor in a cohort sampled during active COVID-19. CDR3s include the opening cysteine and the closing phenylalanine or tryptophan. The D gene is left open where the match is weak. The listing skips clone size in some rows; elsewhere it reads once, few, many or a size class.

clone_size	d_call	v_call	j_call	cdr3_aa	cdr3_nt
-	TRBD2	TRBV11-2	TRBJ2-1	CASSLGGSGVYEQFF	TGTGCCAGCAGCTTAGGTGGTAGCGGGGTCTATGAGCAGTTCTTC
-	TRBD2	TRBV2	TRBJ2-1	CASTPAGAYNEQFF	TGTGCCAGCACCCCAGCGGGGGCCTACAATGAGCAGTTCTTC
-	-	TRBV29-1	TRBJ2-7	CSAIQGSYEQYF	TGCAGCGCTATCCAGGGGTCCTACGAGCAGTACTTC
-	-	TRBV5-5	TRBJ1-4	CASSLGGDGEKLFF	TGTGCCAGCAGCTTGGGTGGCGACGGGGAAAAACTGTTTTTT
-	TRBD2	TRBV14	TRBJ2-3	CASSADGGVGTDTQYF	TGTGCCAGCAGCGCAGACGGGGGGGTGGGCACAGATACGCAGTATTTT
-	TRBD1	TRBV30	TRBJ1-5	CAWTPDREENQPQHF	TGTGCCTGGACCCCGGACAGGGAAGAGAATCAGCCCCAGCATTTT
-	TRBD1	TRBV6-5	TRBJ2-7	CATLRGQGAYEQYF	TGTGCCACACTCCGTGGACAGGGTGCCTACGAGCAGTACTTC
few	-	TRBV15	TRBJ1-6	CATSRDPRISPLHF	TGTGCCACCAGCAGAGATCCGCGGATTTCACCCCTCCACTTT
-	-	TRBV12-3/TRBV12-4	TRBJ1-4	CASRGANNEKLFF	TGTGCCAGCAGGGGGGCGAATAATGAAAAACTGTTTTTT
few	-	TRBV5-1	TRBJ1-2	CASSYGEGRGYTF	TGCGCCAGCAGCTACGGGGAGGGGCGCGGCTACACCTTC
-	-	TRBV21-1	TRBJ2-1	CASSNPRLNNEQFF	TGTGCCAGCAGCAATCCGCGCCTAAACAATGAGCAGTTCTTC
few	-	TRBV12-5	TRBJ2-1	CASGSPTDHEQFF	TGTGCTAGTGGTTCACCGACAGACCATGAGCAGTTCTTC
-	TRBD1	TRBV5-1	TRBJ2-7	CASSLGAGGRYEQYF	TGCGCCAGCAGCTTGGGGGCAGGGGGCAGATACGAGCAGTACTTC
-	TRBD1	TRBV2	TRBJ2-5	CASSERTGGVKTQYF	TGTGCCAGCAGTGAGAGGACAGGGGGCGTGAAGACCCAGTACTTC
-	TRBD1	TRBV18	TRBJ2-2	CASSQRTGGSGELFF	TGTGCCAGCTCACAGCGGACAGGGGGATCCGGGGAGCTGTTTTTT
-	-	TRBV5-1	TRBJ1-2	CASSGPGYGYTF	TGCGCCAGCAGCGGCCCGGGCTATGGCTACACCTTC
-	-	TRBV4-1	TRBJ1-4	CASSQPSRGKWLFF	TGCGCCAGCAGCCAACCCTCCCGGGGGAAGTGGCTGTTTTTT
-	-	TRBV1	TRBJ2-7	CTSSPAPGGRPYEQYF	TGCACCAGCAGTCCTGCACCGGGGGGGCGACCCTACGAGCAGTACTTC
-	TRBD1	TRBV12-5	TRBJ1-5	CASGLVTGGSNQPQHF	TGTGCTAGTGGTTTGGTAACAGGGGGAAGCAATCAGCCCCAGCATTTT
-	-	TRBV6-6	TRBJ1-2	CASAGGQGYGYTF	TGTGCCAGCGCGGGGGGCCAGGGCTATGGCTACACCTTC
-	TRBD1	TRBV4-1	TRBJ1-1	CASSPTFQTGFTEAFF	TGCGCCAGCAGCCCAACATTTCAGACAGGGTTTACTGAAGCTTTCTTT
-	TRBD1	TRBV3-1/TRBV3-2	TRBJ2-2	CASSRYGTANTGELFF	TGTGCCAGCAGCCGTTATGGGACAGCGAACACCGGGGAGCTGTTTTTT
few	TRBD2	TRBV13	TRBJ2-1	CASSRTSNEQFF	TGTGCCAGCAGCCGGACTAGCAATGAGCAGTTCTTC
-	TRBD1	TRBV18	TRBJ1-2	CASSPDRANYGYTF	TGTGCCAGCTCACCGGACAGGGCTAACTATGGCTACACCTTC
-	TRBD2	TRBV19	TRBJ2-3	CASSRTLGLAGDTDTQYF	TGTGCCAGTAGCAGAACCCTGGGACTAGCGGGGGATACAGATACGCAGTATTTT
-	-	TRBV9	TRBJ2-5	CASSGPPGVGETQYF	TGTGCCAGCAGCGGCCCCCCCGGGGTGGGGGAGACCCAGTACTTC
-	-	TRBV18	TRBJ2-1	CASSPPGEQFF	TGTGCCAGCTCCCCCCCGGGGGAGCAGTTCTTC
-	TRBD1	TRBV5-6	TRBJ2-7	CASSLVGTGAGYEQYF	TGTGCCAGCAGCTTGGTGGGGACAGGGGCCGGCTACGAGCAGTACTTC
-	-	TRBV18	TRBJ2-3	CASSLTGWDTQYF	TGTGCCAGCTCACTAACAGGGTGGGATACGCAGTATTTT
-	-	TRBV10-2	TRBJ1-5	CASTPQGQGDQPQHF	TGCGCCAGCACCCCCCAGGGCCAGGGCGATCAGCCCCAGCATTTT
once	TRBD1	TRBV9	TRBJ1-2	CASSSQGVGYGYTF	TGTGCCAGCAGCTCGCAGGGGGTTGGATATGGCTACACCTTC
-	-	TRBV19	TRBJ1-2	CASSIMGTNGYTF	TGTGCCAGTAGTATTATGGGTACTAATGGCTACACCTTC
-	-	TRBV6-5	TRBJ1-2	CASSPGIERFHGYTF	TGTGCCAGCAGCCCCGGTATTGAGAGGTTTCATGGCTACACCTTC
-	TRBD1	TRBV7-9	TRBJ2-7	CASSSRQGGVYEQYF	TGTGCCAGCAGCTCTAGACAGGGCGGTGTGTACGAGCAGTACTTC
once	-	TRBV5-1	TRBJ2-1	CASSVSVGGYNEQFF	TGCGCCAGCAGCGTTAGTGTGGGGGGCTACAATGAGCAGTTCTTC
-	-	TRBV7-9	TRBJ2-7	CASSETVTYEQYF	TGTGCCAGCAGCGAGACAGTAACCTACGAGCAGTACTTC
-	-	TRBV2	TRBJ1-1	CASKTGRTEAFF	TGTGCCAGCAAAACAGGTCGGACTGAAGCTTTCTTT